The 2 T cell receptor beta chains below all came from one sample that was sequenced in a study of T cells in Graves' hyperthyroidism and ophthalmopathy. Amplified TCR beta CDR3 regions derived from RNA transcripts. HTBI primers were used for first-round RT-PCR of the TCR CDR3. TCRdb used MiXCR to reprocess the multiplex PCR reads, holding one entry per CDR3 protein. Of fewer than 450,000 distinct CDR3 sequences detected, 12% to 15% appear once; the ten largest clones hold roughly 19%. The sample was blood. These receptors were taken from a woman aged 60-75 years with Graves' ophthalmopathy.

The rearrangement links TRBV19 to TRBJ2-1; 7 positions match TRBD2. The germline V gene encodes CDR1 LNHDA and CDR2 SQIVND (reference sequence). After removal of 3 bases from V and 8 bases from J, the junction contained 7 bases not matched to a gene. The CDR3 spans 14 residues. The CDR3: CASSMVGGVDEQFF. The CDR3 coding sequence is TGTGCCAGTAGTATGGTGGGAGGGGTCGATGAGCAGTTCTTC. Together with reference TRBV19 and TRBJ2-1, the CDR3 gives the full variable domain: DGGITQSPKYLFRKEGQNVTLSCEQNLNHDAMYWYRQDPGQGLRLIYYSQIVNDFQKGDIAEGYSVSREKKESFPLTVTSAQKNPTAFYLCASSMVGGVDEQFFGPGTRLTVL.

The chain couples TRBV7-9 to TRBJ2-1; 8 bases align to TRBD2. Trimming cost V 8 bases and J 2 bases; bases outside gene matches: 2. Germline V gene lookup returns CDR1 SEHNR and CDR2 FQNEAQ (reference sequence). CDR3 length equals 13 residues. CDR3 residues: CASLSGAYNEQFF. DNA of the CDR3: TGTGCCAGCCTTAGCGGGGCCTACAATGAGCAGTTCTTC.